The TCR beta chain described here comes from a study of CD8+ T cells in alopecia areata. RNA, once extracted, was reverse transcribed into cDNA for use as the sequencing template. Clones were read by immunoSEQ multiplex PCR, and TCRdb kept only the in-frame ones, dropping some. The table shows 100,000 to 150,000 clones, with 55% to 65% occurring only once. A word on this clone: Antigen: not known.

General study findings and limits: Scalp samples also yield sequences of resident alphabeta T cells from normal skin. Higher clonality than in normal scalp was seen in lesional scalp, especially alopecia totalis/universalis.

Germline CDR1 reads MGHRA; CDR2 reads YSYEKL. V was pared by 0 bases and J by 7 bases, with 18 bases between. The CDR3 has 16 residues. Specimen: CD4+ T cells sorted from blood. This TCR was recovered from a human donor in good health. This rearrangement joins TRBV4-1 to TRBJ1-2; D unresolved. Written as DNA, the CDR3 is TGCGCCAGCAGCCAAGAAGGAGGTCTTCTCGGCCTTGGCTACACCTTC. Translating gives CASSQEGGLLGLGYTF.